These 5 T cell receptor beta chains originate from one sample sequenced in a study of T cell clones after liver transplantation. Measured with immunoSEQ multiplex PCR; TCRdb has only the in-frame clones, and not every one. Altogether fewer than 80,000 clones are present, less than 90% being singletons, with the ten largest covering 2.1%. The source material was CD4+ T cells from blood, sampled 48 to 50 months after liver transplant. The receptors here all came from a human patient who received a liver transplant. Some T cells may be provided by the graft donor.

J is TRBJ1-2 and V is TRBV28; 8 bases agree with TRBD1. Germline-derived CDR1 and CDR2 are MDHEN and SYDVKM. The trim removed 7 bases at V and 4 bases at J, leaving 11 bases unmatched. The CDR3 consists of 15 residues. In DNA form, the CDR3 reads TGTGCCAGCAATCCCGGACAGGGCGGGCCCTATGGCTACACCTTC. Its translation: CASNPGQGGPYGYTF.

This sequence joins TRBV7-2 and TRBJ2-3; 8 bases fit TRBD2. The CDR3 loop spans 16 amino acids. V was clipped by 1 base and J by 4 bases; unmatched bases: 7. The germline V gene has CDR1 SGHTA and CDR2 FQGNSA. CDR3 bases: TGTGCCAGCAGCTTAGGGCGCGGGGGGACGGCAGATACGCAGTATTTT. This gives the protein CASSLGRGGTADTQYF.

In DNA form, the CDR3 reads TGTGCCAGCCGGCCAAGCGGGAGGTTCAGGTACGAGCAGTACTTC. Translated: CASRPSGRFRYEQYF. V usage is TRBV2 and J usage is TRBJ2-7, with 9 bases aligning to TRBD2. J was trimmed by 4 bases and V by 8 bases; bases with no gene match: 12. This CDR3 contains 15 residues. Germline V lookup: CDR1 SNHLY, CDR2 FYNNEI.

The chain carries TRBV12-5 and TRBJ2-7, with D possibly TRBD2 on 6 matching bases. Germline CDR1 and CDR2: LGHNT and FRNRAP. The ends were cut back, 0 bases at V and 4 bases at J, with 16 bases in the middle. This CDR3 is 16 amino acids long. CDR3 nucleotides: TGTGCTAGTGGTTTGGTACGGAGGGTCGGGGGATACGAGCAGTACTTC. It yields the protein CASGLVRRVGGYEQYF.

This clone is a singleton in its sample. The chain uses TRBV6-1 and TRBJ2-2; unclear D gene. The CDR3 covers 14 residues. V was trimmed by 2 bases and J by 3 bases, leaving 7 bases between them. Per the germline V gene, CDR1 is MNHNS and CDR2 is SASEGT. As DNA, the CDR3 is TGTGCCAGCAGTGAACAGATCCACACCGGGGAGCTGTTTTTT. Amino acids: CASSEQIHTGELFF.